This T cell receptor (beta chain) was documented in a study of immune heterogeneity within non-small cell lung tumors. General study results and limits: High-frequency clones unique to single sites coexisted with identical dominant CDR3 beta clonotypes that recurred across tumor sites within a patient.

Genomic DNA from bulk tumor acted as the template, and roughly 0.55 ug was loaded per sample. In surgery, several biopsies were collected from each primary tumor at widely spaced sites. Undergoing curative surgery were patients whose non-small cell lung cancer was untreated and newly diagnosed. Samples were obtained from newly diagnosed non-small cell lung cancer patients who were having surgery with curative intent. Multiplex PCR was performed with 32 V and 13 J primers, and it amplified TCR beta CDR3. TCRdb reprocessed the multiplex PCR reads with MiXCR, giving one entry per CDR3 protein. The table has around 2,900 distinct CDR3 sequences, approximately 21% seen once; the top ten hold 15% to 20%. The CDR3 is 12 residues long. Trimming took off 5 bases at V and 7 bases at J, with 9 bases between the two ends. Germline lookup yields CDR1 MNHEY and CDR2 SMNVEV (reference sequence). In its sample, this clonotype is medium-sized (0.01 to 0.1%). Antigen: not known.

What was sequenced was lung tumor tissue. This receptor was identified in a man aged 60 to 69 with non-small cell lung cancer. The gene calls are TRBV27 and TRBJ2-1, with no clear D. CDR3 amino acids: CASSPVPNEQFF. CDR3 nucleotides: TGTGCCAGCAGTCCCGTCCCTAATGAGCAGTTCTTC.